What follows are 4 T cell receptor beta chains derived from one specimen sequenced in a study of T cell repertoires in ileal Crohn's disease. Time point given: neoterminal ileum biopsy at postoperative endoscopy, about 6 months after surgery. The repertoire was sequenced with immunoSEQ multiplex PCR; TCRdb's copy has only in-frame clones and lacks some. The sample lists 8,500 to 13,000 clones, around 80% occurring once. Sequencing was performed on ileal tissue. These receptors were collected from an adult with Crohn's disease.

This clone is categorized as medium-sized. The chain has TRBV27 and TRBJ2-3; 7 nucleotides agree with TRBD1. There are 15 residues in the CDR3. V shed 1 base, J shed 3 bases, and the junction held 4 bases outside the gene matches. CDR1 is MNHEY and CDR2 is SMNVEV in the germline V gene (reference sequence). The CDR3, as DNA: TGTGCCAGCAGTTTATACAGGGGCGGGACAGATACGCAGTATTTT. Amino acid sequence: CASSLYRGGTDTQYF.

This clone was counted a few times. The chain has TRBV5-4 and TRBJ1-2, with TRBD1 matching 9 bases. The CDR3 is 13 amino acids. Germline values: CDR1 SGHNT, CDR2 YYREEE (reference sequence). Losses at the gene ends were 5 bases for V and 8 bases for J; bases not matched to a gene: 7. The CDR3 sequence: CASRSTGGLGYTF. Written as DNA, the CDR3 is TGTGCCAGCAGGTCGACAGGGGGTTTAGGCTACACCTTC.

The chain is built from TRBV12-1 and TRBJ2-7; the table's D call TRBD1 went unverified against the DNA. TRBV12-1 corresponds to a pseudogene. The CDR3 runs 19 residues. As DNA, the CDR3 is TGTGCCAGCAGCCCCGACAGGGGGCGAGACAGCAGAAGCTCCTACGAGCAGTACTTC. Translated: CASSPDRGRDSRSSYEQYF.

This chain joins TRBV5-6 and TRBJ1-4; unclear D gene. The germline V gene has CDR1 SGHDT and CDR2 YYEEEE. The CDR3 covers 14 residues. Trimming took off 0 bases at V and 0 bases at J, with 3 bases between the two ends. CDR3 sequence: CASSLAATNEKLFF. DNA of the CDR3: TGTGCCAGCAGCTTGGCCGCAACTAATGAAAAACTGTTTTTT.